The clone carrying this T cell receptor beta chain was seen more than once but under ten times. Its antigen is as yet unknown. This sample was taken from a study of response to subunit inactivated influenza vaccine. General observations from the study: The authors suggested that few new T cells are recruited per seasonal influenza vaccination.

TCRdb re-called the RT-PCR reads with MiXCR, one entry per CDR3 protein. The table lists around 530,000 distinct CDR3 sequences, about 11% of them singletons. Germline V gives CDR1 SGHTA, CDR2 FQGNSA. This CDR3 has 16 residues. V was shortened by 1 base and J by 2 bases, with 13 bases between the two germline ends. The V gene is TRBV7-2, the J gene TRBJ2-3, with D possibly being TRBD2 (7 bases). The source of this sequence is a man in his forties or fifties who received an inactivated influenza vaccine. The sample in question was PBMCs from blood, obtained on the day of vaccination. CDR3 sequence: CASSLGGGGFTDTQYF. The CDR3 coding sequence is TGTGCCAGCAGCTTAGGGGGCGGGGGCTTCACAGATACGCAGTATTTT.